This TCR beta chain was profiled in a study of Graves' ophthalmopathy and Graves' hyperthyroidism. Hyperthyroidism was new, under 2 months, in patients aged 18 to 65. Amplification from RNA transcripts yielded the TCR beta CDR3 regions. Second-round multiplex PCR followed a first-round RT-PCR using HTBI primers. TCRdb ran MiXCR on the multiplex PCR reads and lists one entry per CDR3 protein. The data hold about 500,000 distinct CDR3 sequences, with about 35% observed a single time. CDR1 is SGHRS, CDR2 YFSETQ, per germline. V was cut by 1 base and J by 4 bases, with 8 bases left in between. The CDR3 is 14 amino acids. This clonotype has ten or more counts.

V gene TRBV5-1 combines with J gene TRBJ1-4; D is unclear. Material for sequencing was peripheral blood or thyroid tissue (not recorded which). The TCR sequence derives from an adult man with Graves' hyperthyroidism. CDR3 region: CASSLWSGNEKLFF. The CDR3 DNA reads as TGCGCCAGCAGCTTGTGGTCCGGTAATGAAAAACTGTTTTTT.